These T cell receptor beta chains were read from a single sample in a study of cytotoxic CD8 clonotypes in ibrutinib-treated CLL. Here immunoSEQ multiplex PCR was the method, and the copy in TCRdb shows in-frame clones only, minus some. Found here are 130,000 or so clones, 79% of them singletons; the top ten hold around 13%. Source: PBMCs, taken after 12 months of ibrutinib treatment. All receptors come from a human donor with chronic lymphocytic leukemia. Both conserved end residues are part of each CDR3. A D gene is named only where the DNA matches it firmly. Size tells how often a clone was seen (once, few, many) or the class of an expanded clone, and some rows leave it out.

len	v_gene	d_gene	j_gene	abundance	CDR3aa	CDR3nt
14	TRBV7-9	.	TRBJ2-2	.	CASSFYGSGGELFF	TGTGCCAGCAGCTTTTACGGGAGCGGCGGGGAGCTGTTTTTT
14	TRBV28	TRBD1	TRBJ1-2	.	CASSFTGGDYGYTF	TGTGCCAGCAGTTTCACAGGGGGCGACTATGGCTACACCTTC
12	TRBV5-6	TRBD1	TRBJ2-7	.	CASSAGGYEQYF	TGTGCCAGCAGCGCAGGGGGATACGAGCAGTACTTC
11	TRBV7-9	.	TRBJ2-1	.	CASREGGEQFF	TGTGCCAGCAGAGAAGGCGGAGAGCAGTTCTTC
15	TRBV6-1	.	TRBJ1-5	.	CASSDYVGDNQPQHF	TGTGCCAGCAGTGATTACGTAGGGGACAATCAGCCCCAGCATTTT
16	TRBV5-1	.	TRBJ2-7	.	CASSLYRRDTSYEQYF	TGCGCCAGCAGCTTGTATCGAAGAGACACCAGCTACGAGCAGTACTTC
12	TRBV10-1	.	TRBJ1-3	few	CASSEKMSTIYF	TGCGCCAGCAGTGAGAAGATGAGCACCATATATTTT
14	TRBV9	.	TRBJ2-7	.	CASSSRDHSYEQYF	TGTGCCAGCAGCTCCCGGGACCACTCCTACGAGCAGTACTTC
15	TRBV6-1	TRBD1	TRBJ1-5	.	CASCRGGQGGQPQHF	TGTGCCAGCTGTAGGGGGGGACAGGGCGGTCAGCCCCAGCATTTT
13	TRBV6-6	.	TRBJ2-7	few	CASSYSRGNEQYF	TGTGCCAGCAGTTACTCGAGAGGGAACGAGCAGTACTTC
16	TRBV4-3	.	TRBJ2-5	once	CASSEQGAGGQETQYF	TGCGCCAGCAGCGAACAGGGGGCGGGGGGCCAAGAGACCCAGTACTTC
14	TRBV5-1	.	TRBJ2-7	.	CASSRRTADREQYF	TGCGCCAGCAGCAGGCGGACAGCGGATAGAGAGCAGTACTTC
13	TRBV5-1	.	TRBJ2-1	.	CASSSPLYNEQFF	TGCGCCAGCAGCTCCCCTCTGTACAATGAGCAGTTCTTC
16	TRBV10-3	TRBD2	TRBJ2-2	.	CAISESVSGRNGELFF	TGTGCCATCAGTGAGTCCGTTAGCGGGAGAAACGGGGAGCTGTTTTTT
14	TRBV14	.	TRBJ1-2	once	CASSQADRGYGYTF	TGTGCCAGCAGCCAGGCCGACAGAGGCTATGGCTACACCTTC
13	TRBV7-8	.	TRBJ1-1	once	CASSFGGDTEAFF	TGTGCCAGCAGCTTTGGGGGAGACACTGAAGCTTTCTTT
16	TRBV9	TRBD2	TRBJ2-1	few	CASSVGVAGGYNEQFF	TGTGCCAGCAGCGTAGGGGTAGCGGGAGGGTACAATGAGCAGTTCTTC
15	TRBV4-3	TRBD2	TRBJ2-7	.	CASSQDTGRAYEQYF	TGCGCCAGCAGCCAAGATACCGGGAGGGCGTACGAGCAGTACTTC
17	TRBV19	.	TRBJ1-5	.	CASSISSGGVSNQPQHF	TGTGCCAGTAGTATTTCTTCGGGGGGCGTGAGCAATCAGCCCCAGCATTTT
16	TRBV18	.	TRBJ2-2	few	CASSPSFLDSTGELFF	TGTGCCAGCTCACCAAGTTTCCTGGACAGTACCGGGGAGCTGTTTTTT
16	TRBV9	.	TRBJ2-7	.	CASSVDRPRSSYEQYF	TGTGCCAGCAGCGTAGACAGGCCCCGAAGCTCCTACGAGCAGTACTTC
15	TRBV5-4	.	TRBJ2-3	.	CASSVDSLSTDTQYF	TGTGCCAGCAGCGTTGACAGCCTTAGCACAGATACGCAGTATTTT